Shown below are 29 T cell receptor beta chains from a single sample sequenced in a study of sequential checkpoint blockade in melanoma. Only in-frame clones appear in the TCRdb table, and some are missing; sequencing was by immunoSEQ multiplex PCR. The table includes 2,500 to 4,000 clones, around 17% detected once. Regarding treatment: randomized to nivolumab then ipilimumab (arm A) or the reverse (arm B). Sequenced material: tumor tissue (inferred from file names), taken from a patient given nivolumab and ipilimumab in sequence. The source is a human donor with melanoma.

A remark on this clone: The junction shows a germline mismatch at one end, possibly a read error. The CDR3 sequence: CASSDSRGADTGELFF. The CDR3 DNA sequence: TGTGCCAGCAGTGACTCGAGAGGGGCGGACACCGGGGAGCTGTTTTTT. This rearrangement joins TRBV6-8 to TRBJ2-2; D is possibly TRBD1 or TRBD2 (5 bases each). Germline loops: CDR1 MNHGY, CDR2 SAAAGT. The CDR3 is made up of 16 amino acids.

This clone was counted only a few times. V gene TRBV6-8 combines with J gene TRBJ2-7; tentatively, D is TRBD2 (6 bases). The CDR3 runs 17 residues. The V end lost 6 bases, the J end lost 3 bases, and 24 bases lay between the germline ends. Germline V CDR1 and CDR2: MNHGY, SAAAGT. CDR3 sequence: CASRGTGRAHLFYEQYF. CDR3 DNA sequence: TGTGCCAGCAGGGGCACCGGGAGAGCCCACCTCTTCTACGAGCAGTACTTC.

The chain joins TRBV19 to TRBJ2-2, with TRBD1 as a possible D gene (5 bases). V lost 6 bases to trimming and J lost 4 bases, with 15 bases between them. This CDR3 has 15 amino acids. The germline V gene has CDR1 LNHDA and CDR2 SQIVND (reference sequence). This chain's CDR3 is CASSPGHSFTGELFF. For the CDR3, the DNA is TGTGCCAGTAGCCCAGGACATTCCTTCACCGGGGAGCTGTTTTTT.

This clone was seen ten or more times. This chain links TRBV23-1 with TRBJ2-7, with 8 bases matching TRBD1. TRBV23-1 is noted as an ORF with a role that remains uncertain. The V segment lost 6 bases and the J segment 5 bases; nucleotides outside the gene matches: 18. The CDR3 covers 17 residues. In DNA, the CDR3 is TGCGCCAGCAGCCAAGCCTGGACAGGGTTCCGCATCAACGAGCAGTACTTC. Translating it yields CASSQAWTGFRINEQYF.

In its sample, this clone was seen many times. The CDR3 DNA reads as TGTGCCAGCAGGCCTGGCCCCCGGACAGGGGTAGGAGAGACCCAGTACTTC. It specifies CASRPGPRTGVGETQYF. The chain joins TRBV11-3 to TRBJ2-5, with 9 bases that match TRBD1. V shed 6 bases, J shed 4 bases, and the junction held 15 bases outside the gene matches. CDR3 length: 17 amino acids. Germline lookup yields CDR1 SGHNT and CDR2 YENEEA.

This clone showed up just a few times. The V and J genes are TRBV28 and TRBJ2-5, with D possibly TRBD1 on 5 matching bases. The CDR3 loop spans 13 amino acids. Germline CDR1 is MDHEN and CDR2 is SYDVKM. Trimming took 3 bases from V and 3 from J, leaving 8 bases between them. The CDR3 DNA is TGTGCCAGCAGTTTGGCACAGGAAGAGACCCAGTACTTC. It translates to CASSLAQEETQYF.

This clone was counted only a few times. The chain uses TRBV6-8 and TRBJ2-7, with a possible D match to TRBD1 (5 bases). The V gene lost 0 bases and the J gene lost 6 bases, with 9 bases spanning the gap. The CDR3 runs 13 residues. Germline CDR1 and CDR2: MNHGY and SAAAGT. The CDR3 is CASSYSLQGEQYF. CDR3 DNA sequence: TGTGCCAGCAGTTACTCGCTGCAGGGCGAGCAGTACTTC.

This clone is labeled as medium-sized. The J gene is TRBJ1-4, the V gene TRBV11-3; possibly TRBD1 for D (6 bases). Per germline, CDR1 SGHNT and CDR2 YENEEA. The CDR3 runs to 14 residues. V was trimmed by 5 bases and J by 8 bases, leaving 15 bases between them. CDR3 in DNA: TGTGCCAGCAGCCGCATCCTCAGGGGAGAAAAACTGTTTTTT. Translating gives CASSRILRGEKLFF.

This clone is classed as medium-sized. V gene TRBV19 combines with J gene TRBJ2-5, with a tentative D call TRBD2 (5 bases). V was trimmed by 3 bases and J by 9 bases, leaving 14 bases between them. The CDR3 is 13 amino acids. Germline V lookup: CDR1 LNHDA, CDR2 SQIVND (reference sequence). CDR3 DNA: TGTGCCAGTAGTATTTACGGGGTCGGGGCCCAGTACTTC. The encoded protein is CASSIYGVGAQYF.

This clone was seen only a few times. Additional DNA sequences in this sample encode the identical CDR3. The chain is built from TRBV23-1 and TRBJ2-7; perhaps TRBD2 as D (6 bases). TRBV23-1 is placed among ORFs of uncertain function. The length of the CDR3 is 13 residues. Trimming took 6 bases from V and 4 from J, leaving 13 bases between them. The CDR3 loop is CASSDGTGYEQYF. CDR3 nucleotide sequence: TGCGCCAGCAGCGACGGGACTGGATACGAGCAGTACTTC.

This chain connects TRBV10-2 to TRBJ2-1, with D perhaps matching TRBD1 or TRBD2 (5 bases each). Trimming took 6 bases from V and 7 from J, leaving 13 bases between them. Germline CDR1 reads WSHSY; CDR2 reads SAAADI. The CDR3 runs to 13 residues. DNA of the CDR3: TGCGCCAGCAGCCCGGGACCGGTGAATGAGCAGTTCTTC. This gives the protein CASSPGPVNEQFF.

The sample holds many counts of this clone. The genes are TRBV11-3 and TRBJ2-1; 8 bases are shared with TRBD2. Germline-derived CDR1 and CDR2 are SGHNT and YENEEA. CDR3 length: 15 residues. Losses at the gene ends were 5 bases for V and 4 bases for J; bases not matched to a gene: 7. In nucleotides, the CDR3 is TGTGCCAGCAGCGAGTGGAGCGGGGGATACAATGAGCAGTTCTTC. Residues: CASSEWSGGYNEQFF.

This chain joins TRBV5-1 and TRBJ1-2; TRBD1 matches at 8 bases. The germline CDR1 and CDR2 sequences are SGHRS and YFSETQ. The ends lost 0 bases at V and 6 bases at J; junction bases unmatched: 10. The CDR3 extends over 16 amino acids. The CDR3 DNA sequence: TGCGCCAGCAGCTTGGCTCCCTCAGACAGGGGTAATGGCTACACCTTC. As protein: CASSLAPSDRGNGYTF.

The chain combines TRBV9 with TRBJ2-7; D is possibly TRBD1 (5 bases). V lost 0 bases and J lost 1, with 11 bases in between. The CDR3 length is 15 residues. CDR1 is SGDLS, CDR2 YYNGEE, per germline. In nucleotides, the CDR3 is TGTGCCAGCAGCGTAGAGACAGTCGCTTCCTACGAGCAGTACTTC. Translation: CASSVETVASYEQYF. Looking up the rest from reference TRBV9 and TRBJ2-7 gives the full variable domain: DSGVTQTPKHLITATGQRVTLRCSPRSGDLSVYWYQQSLDQGLQFLIQYYNGEERAKGNILERFSAQQFPDLHSELNLSSLELGDSALYFCASSVETVASYEQYFGPGTRLTVT.

This clone was recorded a few times. V gene TRBV9 combines with J gene TRBJ1-5; TRBD1 agrees at 8 bases. CDR3 length: 15 amino acids. V lost 7 bases to trimming and J lost 2 bases; unmatched junction nucleotides: 8. From germline, CDR1 is SGDLS and CDR2 YYNGEE. In DNA, the CDR3 is TGTGCCAGCGCGCTGGAACAGGGGGGCAATCAGCCCCAGCATTTT. It encodes CASALEQGGNQPQHF.

This clone is classed as medium-sized (0.01 to 0.1%). This chain links TRBV19 with TRBJ1-5; D is undetermined. The CDR3 length is 12 residues. CDR1 and CDR2 (germline): LNHDA, SQIVND (reference sequence). V was cut by 6 bases and J by 4 bases, with 7 bases left in between. The CDR3 region has the DNA TGTGCCAGTAGGATGGGTAATCAGCCCCAGCATTTT. This encodes CASRMGNQPQHF. The full variable domain, in which reference TRBV19 and TRBJ1-5 provide the parts outside the CDR3, is DGGITQSPKYLFRKEGQNVTLSCEQNLNHDAMYWYRQDPGQGLRLIYYSQIVNDFQKGDIAEGYSVSREKKESFPLTVTSAQKNPTAFYLCASRMGNQPQHFGDGTRLSIL.

This clone was counted between two and nine times. V is TRBV5-1 and J is TRBJ1-1; TRBD1 matches at 10 bases. V was clipped by 1 base and J by 1 base; unmatched bases: 13. CDR3 size: 19 residues. CDR1 and CDR2 from the germline V gene are SGHRS and YFSETQ. This CDR3 is CASSLTPSDRGRRNTEAFF. The CDR3 nucleotides are TGCGCCAGCAGCTTGACTCCGAGTGACAGGGGGCGCCGGAACACTGAAGCTTTCTTT.

The chain combines TRBV18 with TRBJ1-2, with D tentatively TRBD1 (5 bases). The V gene lost 4 bases and the J gene lost 3 bases, with 12 bases spanning the gap. The CDR3 runs 14 residues. Germline V gives CDR1 KGHSH, CDR2 LQKENI. CDR3 in amino acids: CASSRAQGHYGYTF. CDR3 DNA sequence: TGTGCCAGCTCACGCGCTCAGGGCCACTATGGCTACACCTTC.

V and J are TRBV25-1 and TRBJ2-7; D uncertain. Between the trimmed V and J ends, which lost 1 base and 3 bases, there was a span of 10 bases. This CDR3 comprises 14 residues. The germline V gene has CDR1 MGHDK and CDR2 SYGVNS. DNA of the CDR3: TGTGCCAGCAGTGAATTGGGTAGCATCTACGAGCAGTACTTC. Amino acids: CASSELGSIYEQYF.

The chain couples TRBV19 to TRBJ1-4, with D unresolved. Germline lookup yields CDR1 LNHDA and CDR2 SQIVND (reference sequence). The V end was cut by 6 bases, the J end by 3 bases, with 14 bases between. The CDR3 sequence is 15 residues long. The CDR3 protein is CASRKTHPANEKLFF. DNA for the CDR3: TGTGCCAGTAGGAAGACCCATCCTGCTAATGAAAAACTGTTTTTT. Full variable domain (remainder filled in from reference TRBV19 and TRBJ1-4): DGGITQSPKYLFRKEGQNVTLSCEQNLNHDAMYWYRQDPGQGLRLIYYSQIVNDFQKGDIAEGYSVSREKKESFPLTVTSAQKNPTAFYLCASRKTHPANEKLFFGSGTQLSVL.

The chain is built from TRBV19 and TRBJ2-5; the D is unclear. Germline values: CDR1 LNHDA, CDR2 SQIVND (reference sequence). The CDR3 consists of 14 residues. Trimming took 4 bases from V and 7 from J, leaving 16 bases between them. Written as DNA, the CDR3 is TGTGCCAGTAGTACCCGGCATCCCCGCGGGACCCAGTACTTC. This codes for CASSTRHPRGTQYF.

V and J are TRBV9 and TRBJ2-2, with D hard to call. Germline CDR1 reads SGDLS; CDR2 reads YYNGEE. V lost 6 bases to trimming and J lost 3 bases, with 12 bases between them. CDR3 length: 14 residues. CDR3 in DNA: TGTGCCAGCACCCCTCGACCTTACACCGGGGAGCTGTTTTTT. Amino acids: CASTPRPYTGELFF.

This clone was detected a few times. The V call is TRBV9, the J call TRBJ2-1, with 8 nucleotides matching TRBD1. V lost 4 bases and J lost 8; bases outside the gene matches: 5. The CDR3 extends over 13 amino acids. The V gene's germline CDR1 is SGDLS and CDR2 YYNGEE. CDR3 in amino acids: CASSPDRAHEQFF. CDR3 DNA: TGTGCCAGCAGCCCGGACAGGGCGCATGAGCAGTTCTTC.

V gene TRBV6-8 combines with J gene TRBJ1-2; 8 bases agree with TRBD1. In germline, CDR1 is MNHGY, CDR2 SAAAGT. V shed 0 bases and J 8 bases; nucleotides not matched to a gene: 11. The CDR3 spans 16 residues. The CDR3 bases are TGTGCCAGCAGTTACTCCATAGGTCCAGGGGGCTGGGGCTACACCTTC. Protein product: CASSYSIGPGGWGYTF.

This chain's CDR3 is CATSRDGGWSDSNQPQHF. CDR3 nucleotide sequence: TGTGCCACCAGCAGAGATGGAGGGTGGTCAGATAGCAATCAGCCCCAGCATTTT. This sequence joins TRBV15 and TRBJ1-5; D is unresolved. The CDR3 totals 18 residues. Germline CDR1 is LNHNV and CDR2 is YYDKDF (reference sequence). V was cut by 0 bases and J by 0 bases, with 15 bases left in between.

This clone was observed a few times. J is TRBJ2-7 and V is TRBV11-3, with 14 bases matching TRBD2. The CDR3 extends over 18 amino acids. From germline, CDR1 is SGHNT and CDR2 YENEEA. Trimming removed 5 bases from V and 0 bases from J; junction bases left unmatched: 9. CDR3 sequence: CASSPHRTSGGSSYEQYF. CDR3 DNA: TGTGCCAGCAGCCCGCACAGGACTAGCGGGGGGTCCTCCTACGAGCAGTACTTC.

By sample share, this clone is medium-sized. The V and J genes are TRBV6-8 and TRBJ1-5; D not resolved. This CDR3 has 16 residues. Per germline, CDR1 MNHGY and CDR2 SAAAGT. Trimming took 1 base from V and 0 from J, leaving 10 bases between them. This CDR3 reads CASSYFYSTSNQPQHF. The CDR3 nucleotides read TGTGCCAGCAGTTACTTTTACAGTACTAGCAATCAGCCCCAGCATTTT.

The gene calls are TRBV5-1 and TRBJ1-6; D unclear. CDR3 length equals 15 residues. V gave up 4 bases and J gave up 10 bases, with 18 bases separating them. Looked up from germline, CDR1 is SGHRS and CDR2 is YFSETQ. DNA for the CDR3: TGCGCCAGCAGCCCACGACCCGAAGCCAGATCACCCCTCCACTTT. This translates into CASSPRPEARSPLHF.

This clone was seen a handful of times. This chain joins TRBV19 and TRBJ1-5, with D maybe TRBD1 (5 bases). The CDR3 is 12 residues long. The germline V and J ends were trimmed by 10 bases and 1 base, with 8 bases remaining between them. Germline CDR1 LNHDA, CDR2 SQIVND (reference sequence). Written as DNA, the CDR3 is TGTGCCACCAGACAGAGCAATCAGCCCCAGCATTTT. Its protein is CATRQSNQPQHF.